This TCR beta chain was sequenced for a study of cytomegalovirus exposure and HLA in healthy donors. The study's findings and limits: Among TCR sequences, most were rare, though some public TCRs appeared in many donors. HLA alleles were associated with 15,000 to 20,000 TCR beta sequences in a later analysis at 0.05 false discovery rate. Reports indicate that TCR beta sequences accurately predicted the HLA-A and HLA-B alleles of most subjects.

This clone is a singleton in its sample. Its antigen is undetermined. CDR3 size: 17 residues. Germline V gene sequence: CDR1 SGHTS, CDR2 YDEGEE. With V trimmed by 3 bases and J by 3 bases, 14 bases remained unmatched. This PCR relied on a set of 60 Vbeta primers and 13 Jbeta primers. Profiling relied on immunoSEQ multiplex PCR, and the TCRdb table lists in-frame clones only, not all of them. The sample has fewer than 250,000 clones, about three quarters seen once. The V call is TRBV5-8, the J call TRBJ1-2; 7 nucleotides agree with TRBD1. The sequenced material came from PBMCs. The origin of this receptor is a man aged 18 to 30 in good health and CMV-seronegative. This CDR3 is CASSSLLRQGRDYGYTF. The CDR3 DNA sequence: TGTGCCAGCAGCTCGCTACTTAGACAGGGACGGGACTATGGCTACACCTTC. The whole variable domain, remainder taken from reference TRBV5-8 and TRBJ1-2, is EAGVTQSPTHLIKTRGQQATLRCSPISGHTSVYWYQQALGLGLQFLLWYDEGEERNRGNFPPRFSGRQFPNYSSELNVNALELEDSALYLCASSSLLRQGRDYGYTFGSGTRLTVV.